This T cell receptor beta chain derives from a study of shared T cell receptors in the human thymus. Only in-frame clones appear in the TCRdb table, and some are missing; sequencing was by immunoSEQ multiplex PCR. This table holds some 700,000 clones, 70% to 90% found once. The CDR3 runs to 13 residues. Germline V gene lookup returns CDR1 SGHTA and CDR2 FQGNSA. Trimming pared 2 bases from V and 4 bases from J, leaving 7 bases between. This clone was found many times. The sample also formed part of further work on human thymus T cells. That work contributes: Thymus specimens were resections from corrective heart surgery. Thymic and blood repertoires seemed to favor certain V and J genes. The related literature has documented a marked overlap of thymic repertoires among unrelated individuals.

V and J are TRBV7-2 and TRBJ2-3, with TRBD1 as a possible D gene (6 bases). The sequence came from a girl less than two years old with a congenital heart defect. The sample comprised thymocytes. The CDR3 spells CASSLQGPDTQYF. CDR3 nucleotides: TGTGCCAGCAGCTTACAGGGGCCAGATACGCAGTATTTT.